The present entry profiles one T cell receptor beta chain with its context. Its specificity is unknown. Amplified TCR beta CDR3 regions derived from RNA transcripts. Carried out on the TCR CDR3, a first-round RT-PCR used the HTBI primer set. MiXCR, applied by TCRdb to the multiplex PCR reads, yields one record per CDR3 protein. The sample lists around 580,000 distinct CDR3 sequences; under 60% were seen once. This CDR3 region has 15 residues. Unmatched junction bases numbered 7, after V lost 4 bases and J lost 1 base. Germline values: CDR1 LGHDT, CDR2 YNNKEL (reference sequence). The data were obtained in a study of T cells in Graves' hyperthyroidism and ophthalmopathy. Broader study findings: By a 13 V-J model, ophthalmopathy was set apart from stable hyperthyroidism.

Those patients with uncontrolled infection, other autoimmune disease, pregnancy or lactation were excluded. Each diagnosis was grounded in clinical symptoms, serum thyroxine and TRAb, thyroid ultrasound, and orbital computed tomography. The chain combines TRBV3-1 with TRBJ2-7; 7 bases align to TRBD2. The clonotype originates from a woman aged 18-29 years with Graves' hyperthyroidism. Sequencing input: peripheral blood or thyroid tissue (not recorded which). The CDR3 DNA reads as TGTGCCAGCAGCCTTTACCCGGGAGGTTCCTACGAGCAGTACTTC. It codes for CASSLYPGGSYEQYF.